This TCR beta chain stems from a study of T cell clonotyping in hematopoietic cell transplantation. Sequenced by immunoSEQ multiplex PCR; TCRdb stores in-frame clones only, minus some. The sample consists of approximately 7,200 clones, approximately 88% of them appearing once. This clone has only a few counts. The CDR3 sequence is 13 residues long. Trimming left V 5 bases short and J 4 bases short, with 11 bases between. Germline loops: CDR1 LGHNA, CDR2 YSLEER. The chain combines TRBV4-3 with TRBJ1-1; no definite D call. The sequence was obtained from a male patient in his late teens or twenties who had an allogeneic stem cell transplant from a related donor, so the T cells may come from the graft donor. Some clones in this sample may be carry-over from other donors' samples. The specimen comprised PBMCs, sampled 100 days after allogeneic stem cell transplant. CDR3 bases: TGCGCCAGCAGCAACCGGGGAGGCACTGAAGCTTTCTTT. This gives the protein CASSNRGGTEAFF.